The rows below give T cell receptor beta chains drawn from one sample of a study of T cells in Graves' hyperthyroidism and ophthalmopathy. Using its own MiXCR run on the multiplex PCR reads, TCRdb lists one record per CDR3 protein. The table lists about 360,000 distinct CDR3 sequences, less than 15% of them singletons. Sequenced sample: blood. These receptors were collected from a young woman with Graves' hyperthyroidism. The CDR3 runs from the conserved cysteine through the conserved F or W. D genes are given only for firm matches. Only some rows state a clone size, as once, few, many or a class for expanded clones.

TRBV7-8	17	many	NA	TRBJ2-7	CASSLAPPGHRSYEQYF	TGTGCCAGCAGCTTAGCGCCTCCGGGACATCGCTCCTACGAGCAGTACTTC
TRBV12-3/TRBV12-4	14	many	TRBD2	TRBJ2-4	CASSFAGSGGVQYF	TGTGCCAGCAGTTTTGCTGGTAGCGGGGGGGTTCAGTACTTC
TRBV20-1	15	many	TRBD2	TRBJ2-3	CSANPSGRAPDTQYF	TGCAGTGCAAATCCTAGCGGGAGGGCCCCAGATACGCAGTATTTT
TRBV2	14	few	NA	TRBJ1-3	CASRIEGTGNTIYF	TGTGCCAGCAGAATCGAAGGGACTGGAAACACCATATATTTT
TRBV25-1	19	many	TRBD2	TRBJ2-3	CASSEPIPLAGRRGDTQYF	TGTGCCAGCAGTGAACCAATACCTCTAGCGGGCCGGCGGGGAGATACGCAGTATTTT
TRBV3-1	11	many	NA	TRBJ1-2	CASSQESGYTF	TGTGCCAGCAGCCAAGAATCGGGCTACACCTTC
TRBV28	13	many	NA	TRBJ1-2	CASSTTRRGGYTF	TGTGCCAGCAGTACGACGCGGAGGGGCGGCTACACCTTC
TRBV5-1	14	few	NA	TRBJ1-6	CASSSGSMASPLHF	TGCGCCAGCAGCTCAGGTTCTATGGCATCACCCCTCCACTTT
TRBV6-1	14	once	NA	TRBJ2-3	CASSEGRWTDTQYF	TGTGCCAGCAGTGAGGGAAGGTGGACAGATACGCAGTATTTT
TRBV7-2	16	many	TRBD2	TRBJ2-3	CASSPRLAGGSDTQYF	TGTGCCAGCAGCCCCCGACTAGCGGGAGGATCAGATACGCAGTATTTT
TRBV28	17	few	TRBD1	TRBJ1-6	CASNRQGVGSYNSPLHF	TGTGCCAGCAACAGACAGGGCGTAGGCTCCTATAATTCACCCCTCCACTTT
TRBV19	15	few	NA	TRBJ1-2	CASSIGRDYGYGYTF	TGTGCCAGTAGTATTGGCCGGGACTATGGATATGGCTACACCTTC
TRBV19	13	NA	TRBD1	TRBJ1-1	CASLEGANTEAFF	TGTGCCAGCCTAGAGGGGGCGAACACTGAAGCTTTCTTT
TRBV20-1	16	few	NA	TRBJ2-6	CSARPPPGPGANVLTF	TGCAGTGCTCGACCCCCGCCAGGGCCTGGGGCCAACGTCCTGACTTTC
TRBV9	14	NA	NA	TRBJ2-5	CASSPSEGRETQYF	TGTGCCAGCAGCCCTAGCGAGGGACGAGAGACCCAGTACTTC
TRBV10-3	12	few	NA	TRBJ1-6	CAISEWNSPLHF	TGTGCCATCAGTGAGTGGAATTCACCCCTCCACTTT
TRBV6-2/TRBV6-3	17	NA	TRBD2	TRBJ2-2	CASSYSIQRGGSGELFF	TGTGCCAGCAGTTACTCGATCCAGCGGGGGGGTTCCGGGGAGCTGTTTTTT
TRBV12-3/TRBV12-4	12	many	NA	TRBJ1-2	CASSSGLYGYTF	TGTGCCAGCAGTTCGGGACTTTATGGCTACACCTTC
TRBV6-2/TRBV6-3	17	NA	TRBD2	TRBJ2-3	CASSYSPRLADTDTQYF	TGTGCCAGCAGTTACTCGCCGCGACTAGCGGACACAGATACGCAGTATTTT
TRBV20-1	15	many	NA	TRBJ1-1	CSARTRTRRNTEAFF	TGCAGTGCTAGAACCAGGACAAGGAGGAACACTGAAGCTTTCTTT
TRBV28	12	many	NA	TRBJ2-7	CASSLGDHEQYF	TGTGCCAGCAGTTTAGGGGATCACGAGCAGTACTTC
TRBV20-1	14	many	NA	TRBJ2-1	CSARYSGGYNEQFF	TGCAGTGCTAGGTACTCCGGGGGTTACAATGAGCAGTTCTTC
TRBV28	16	many	TRBD1	TRBJ2-7	CASSYTDRGFPNEQYF	TGTGCCAGCAGCTACACAGACAGGGGTTTTCCCAACGAGCAGTACTTC
TRBV27	13	many	NA	TRBJ2-1	CASSLQGYNEQFF	TGTGCCAGCAGTTTGCAGGGTTACAATGAGCAGTTCTTC
TRBV9	14	NA	NA	TRBJ1-1	CASSSPPRGSEAFF	TGTGCCAGCAGCTCACCCCCACGGGGGTCTGAAGCTTTCTTT
TRBV5-6	18	NA	TRBD2	TRBJ2-1	CASSLVGFAASGIGEQFF	TGTGCCAGCAGCTTGGTAGGCTTCGCGGCTAGCGGGATTGGTGAGCAGTTCTTC
TRBV10-3	19	many	TRBD2	TRBJ2-2	CAISGRGLAGAPNTGELFF	TGTGCCATCAGTGGGCGAGGACTAGCGGGGGCCCCGAACACCGGGGAGCTGTTTTTT
TRBV28	15	many	TRBD1	TRBJ2-7	CASTDQGERTYEQYF	TGTGCCAGCACCGATCAGGGGGAAAGGACCTACGAGCAGTACTTC
TRBV3-1	16	NA	NA	TRBJ1-6	CASSPEVRGLGSPLHF	TGTGCCAGCAGCCCTGAGGTTAGGGGATTAGGGTCACCCCTCCACTTT
TRBV19	14	NA	NA	TRBJ1-5	CASSIRGLHQPQHF	TGTGCCAGTAGTATAAGAGGGCTTCATCAGCCCCAGCATTTT
TRBV24-1	13	many	NA	TRBJ1-2	CATSDNPGMGYTF	TGTGCCACCAGTGATAATCCAGGGATGGGCTACACCTTC
TRBV2	13	NA	TRBD2	TRBJ2-5	CASSASASGRGDF	TGTGCCAGCAGTGCGTCGGCTAGCGGGAGGGGGGACTTC
TRBV5-5	16	many	NA	TRBJ1-5	CASSRRQSPRSQPQHF	TGTGCCAGCAGTCGACGACAGTCTCCTAGGAGTCAGCCCCAGCATTTT
TRBV6-6	19	many	TRBD1	TRBJ2-1	CASSYSNRGSWTGDNEQFF	TGTGCCAGCAGTTACTCGAATAGGGGATCTTGGACAGGGGACAATGAGCAGTTCTTC
TRBV2	14	few	TRBD1	TRBJ2-2	CAMWDRGGTGELFF	TGTGCCATGTGGGACAGGGGAGGCACCGGGGAGCTGTTTTTT
TRBV7-9	13	many	NA	TRBJ2-6	CASSWRDPNVLTF	TGTGCCAGCAGCTGGCGGGACCCCAACGTCCTGACTTTC
TRBV6-1	15	few	NA	TRBJ2-7	CASGSGTTSSYEQYF	TGTGCCAGCGGTTCCGGGACGACCAGCTCCTACGAGCAGTACTTC
TRBV2	16	NA	NA	TRBJ2-3	CASSDSSSVSTDTQYF	TGTGCCAGCAGTGATTCTAGCAGTGTTAGCACAGATACGCAGTATTTT
TRBV10-2	13	many	TRBD2	TRBJ2-7	CASAAGEVYEQYF	TGCGCCAGCGCGGCGGGAGAAGTCTACGAGCAGTACTTC
TRBV7-3	14	many	TRBD1	TRBJ2-1	CASKETGAYNEQFF	TGTGCCAGCAAAGAGACAGGGGCTTACAATGAGCAGTTCTTC
TRBV7-8	12	many	NA	TRBJ2-1	CASSPNRDEQFF	TGTGCCAGCAGCCCAAACAGGGATGAGCAGTTCTTC
TRBV6-1	15	many	TRBD1	TRBJ2-5	CASSFDRGGLETQYF	TGTGCCAGCAGTTTCGACAGGGGGGGGCTAGAGACCCAGTACTTC
TRBV27	14	many	TRBD1	TRBJ2-7	CASSRPDRVYEQYF	TGTGCCAGCAGTCGCCCAGACAGGGTCTACGAGCAGTACTTC
TRBV5-1	14	many	TRBD1	TRBJ2-7	CASSLTGTGGEQYF	TGCGCCAGCAGCCTAACCGGGACAGGGGGCGAGCAGTACTTC
TRBV6-1	15	many	NA	TRBJ2-1	CASRSYATEDNEQFF	TGTGCCAGCAGGAGTTACGCGACAGAGGACAATGAGCAGTTCTTC
TRBV5-4	14	NA	TRBD2	TRBJ2-1	CASTPSGNYNEQFF	TGTGCCAGCACCCCTAGCGGGAACTACAATGAGCAGTTCTTC